The entry below gives a single T cell receptor (beta chain) sequence along with its context. Its antigen has not been determined. Per-base qualities were not stored, and no clone one base away is much larger. This specimen comes from a study of T cells in localized non-small cell lung cancer (dated by TCRdb to about 2020). With respect to the entire study: The study analyzed T cell repertoires of approximately 240 early-stage NSCLC patients, comparing tumors and uninvolved tumor-adjacent lungs. A mean age of around 66 years was recorded for the NSCLC patients, of whom 120 to 150 were male and about a hundred were female. All 240 or so NSCLC patients in the cohort were treatment-naive and had localized lung tumors that were resected. Study-level results and caveats: Multi-region tumor sequencing was not performed, so intratumor heterogeneity could not be excluded. Uninvolved tumor-adjacent lung showed the highest T cell clonality, higher than tumor, which suggests more focused antigenic responses in the uninvolved tumor-adjacent lung. Of the top 100 tumor clones, a median of approximately 60 were detected in paired uninvolved adjacent lung; approximately 30 were also among that lung's top 100. Because the study design was exploratory, TCR variables were selected using unadjusted p-values without false-discovery rate correction. Longer overall survival was associated with higher T cell density in blood, whereas shorter survival was associated with higher clonality in adjacent lung.

From V the trimming removes 4 bases and from J it removes 5 bases, while the gene matches leave 11 bases of the junction unaccounted for. CDR1 and CDR2 are read off the germline V gene as SGDLS and YYNGEE. Including cysteine and phenylalanine, the CDR3 has 16 amino acids. CDR3 DNA only is kept here, 48 bases in frame from base 1. At diagnosis, tumor, uninvolved tumor-adjacent lung and peripheral blood were collected and then preserved as a mix of FFPE and fresh-frozen material. For TCR repertoire profiling, blood samples were analyzed as peripheral blood mononuclear cells. TCR beta CDR3 regions were sequenced from DNA using the immunoSEQ Assay. Per the source publication's procedure: T cell density was computed as TCR beta template counts normalized to usable DNA estimated by amplifying housekeeping genes. Using the preseqR package, richness was estimated by extrapolating to 120,000 templates for tissue samples and 400,000 templates for PBMC samples. Clonality was taken to be one minus Pielou's evenness. To identify tissue-enriched TCRs, differential abundance testing was run on productive amino-acid clonotypes with a minimum total count of 5 and an alpha of 0.1. Repertoire overlap between compartments was quantified with the Jaccard Index and Morisita Overlap Index. GLIPH clustered TCR beta CDR3s with public tetramer-defined viral CDR3s; viral motifs required at least three viral sequences plus V-gene enrichment. TCRdb limited this immuneACCESS table to in-frame rearrangements with V and J called. A share of clones is missing; checked studies link under half to unresolved V genes, and the rest is unexplained. V, J and clone size derive from that table, while D and trimming were established from the DNA sequence. Present in this sample are about 82,000 clones, around 80% of which were seen just once. The ten largest clones capture roughly a fifth of the sample.

Sequencing used PBMCs, obtained before any cancer treatment. The sequence links TRBV9 to TRBJ2-3; TRBD2 matches 9 bases in the middle. The receptor was derived from a man between 40 and 69 years old with stage II squamous cell lung carcinoma. The nucleotide sequence is given as TGTGCCAGCAGCCCTTCCGGGACTAGCTCTAAAGATACGCAGTATTTT. Its protein reads: CASSPSGTSSKDTQYF.